A selection of T cell receptor beta chains follows, all from one sample in a study of T cells in localized non-small cell lung cancer. Sequenced by immunoSEQ multiplex PCR; TCRdb stores in-frame clones only, minus some. Of roughly 30,000 clones listed, approximately 88% were seen once; the top ten hold over 2.5%. Here the sequenced sample was peripheral blood, taken before any cancer treatment. These receptors originate from a female donor older than 55 with stage I lung adenocarcinoma. CDR3s include the opening cysteine and the closing phenylalanine or tryptophan.

CDR3 length	V gene	J gene	CDR3 protein
16	TRBV28	TRBJ2-3	CASSPLGDREGDTQYF
14	TRBV5-1	TRBJ1-2	CASSPGTGGVGYTF
14	TRBV9	TRBJ2-3	CASSATSGRDTQYF
16	TRBV5-1	TRBJ2-7	CASSLAPAGSSYEQYF
12	TRBV27	TRBJ1-2	CATQGTNYGYTF
12	TRBV7-2	TRBJ2-5	CASSLVEETQYF
14	TRBV29-1	TRBJ1-1	CLGGLPPSNTEAFF
16	TRBV19	TRBJ2-3	CASSDGLTYGPDTQYF
15	TRBV7-8	TRBJ2-3	CASSLYSGSADTQYF
15	TRBV18	TRBJ1-5	CASSPWRVVEQPQHF
14	TRBV5-1	TRBJ2-5	CASSLVSRQETQYF
15	TRBV7-9	TRBJ2-3	CASSLRTTSTDTQYF
14	TRBV10-3	TRBJ1-2	CAISESKGEKGYTF
11	TRBV28	TRBJ2-7	CASSLRDRPYF
14	TRBV7-9	TRBJ1-2	CASSSQGYSYGYTF
12	TRBV9	TRBJ2-3	CASRAEGDTQYF
12	TRBV10-3	TRBJ2-7	CAVSTASYEQYF
14	TRBV19	TRBJ2-3	CASSIPGVTDTQYF
13	TRBV11-2	TRBJ2-7	CASGGGPPYEQYF
16	TRBV28	TRBJ1-1	CASSPTTGRMNTEAFF
12	TRBV7-9	TRBJ1-5	CASSPGDQPQHF
11	TRBV19	TRBJ2-1	CASSYTREQFF
11	TRBV5-1	TRBJ2-5	CASSLEETQYF
12	TRBV30	TRBJ1-2	CAWSDGGYGYTF
12	TRBV2	TRBJ2-7	CASSKGGNEQYF
15	TRBV7-9	TRBJ2-2	CASSLGTPSSGELFF
17	TRBV7-9	TRBJ2-1	CASSPRLAGGSYNEQFF
14	TRBV19	TRBJ1-1	CASSIDRGITEAFF
15	TRBV5-4	TRBJ2-1	CASSLWTEKHNEQFF
14	TRBV6-5	TRBJ1-4	CASRSGTDNEKLFF
13	TRBV29-1	TRBJ2-3	CSALADSTDTQYF
14	TRBV6-5	TRBJ2-7	CASSSQPKDGEQYF
13	TRBV7-2	TRBJ2-2	CASSLPNTGELFF
14	TRBV6-6	TRBJ2-4	CASSSGGGGTSQYF
11	TRBV7-2	TRBJ1-2	CASSSDYGYTF
16	TRBV18	TRBJ2-1	CASSPPGQGVANEQFF
14	TRBV5-5	TRBJ1-1	CASSQGGLNTEAFF
15	TRBV2	TRBJ1-1	CASSLQGAVNTEAFF
15	TRBV7-2	TRBJ2-1	CASSAGQVGSNEQFF
14	TRBV2	TRBJ1-5	CASRTGVTGQPQHF
15	TRBV27	TRBJ2-1	CASAHPRSSYNEQFF
15	TRBV5-4	TRBJ2-4	CASSPGGLAKNIQYF
15	TRBV18	TRBJ2-5	CASSLRTSGQETQYF
15	TRBV11-2	TRBJ2-1	CASSLSTSGNYEQFF
16	TRBV18	TRBJ2-3	CASSPRSRGSTDTQYF
15	TRBV7-9	TRBJ2-5	CASSYQGVIGETQYF